The rows below give T cell receptor beta chains drawn from one sample of a study of T cells in Graves' hyperthyroidism and ophthalmopathy. TCRdb processed the multiplex PCR reads anew with MiXCR; each CDR3 protein has one entry. The table lists 300,000 to 400,000 distinct CDR3 sequences, 21% of them singletons. The sequencing sample was made of blood. Receptors were obtained from a woman between 45 and 60 years old with Graves' hyperthyroidism. Both conserved end residues are part of each CDR3. D genes are given only for firm matches. The size of a clone is reported for some rows only, either as once, few or many, or as a class for expanded clones.

TRBV12-3/TRBV12-4,NA,13,TRBJ2-2,many,CASSTLNTGELFF,TGTGCCAGCAGTACGTTGAACACCGGGGAGCTGTTTTTT
TRBV6-1,NA,13,TRBJ1-1,NA,CAVSQGFDTEAFF,TGTGCCGTTTCCCAGGGCTTTGACACTGAAGCTTTCTTT
TRBV2,NA,13,TRBJ2-3,many,CASSEDSPDTQYF,TGTGCCAGCAGTGAAGACAGCCCAGATACGCAGTATTTT
TRBV3-1,NA,16,TRBJ1-4,many,CASSMADRGFDEKLFF,TGTGCCAGCAGCATGGCCGACCGGGGTTTTGATGAAAAACTGTTTTTT
TRBV29-1,NA,12,TRBJ1-4,NA,CSVYWEGGKLFF,TGCAGCGTCTACTGGGAGGGAGGAAAACTGTTTTTT
TRBV25-1,TRBD2,15,TRBJ2-1,many,CASSEGRAGTNEQFF,TGTGCCAGCAGTGAGGGGAGGGCAGGGACCAATGAGCAGTTCTTC
TRBV7-9,TRBD1,15,TRBJ1-1,many,CASSLGTGGDTEAFF,TGTGCCAGCAGCTTAGGGACAGGAGGGGACACTGAAGCTTTCTTT
TRBV7-9,TRBD2,17,TRBJ2-1,many,CASSSTSGAALYNEQFF,TGTGCCAGCAGCTCGACTAGCGGAGCTGCCCTCTACAATGAGCAGTTCTTC
TRBV28,NA,14,TRBJ1-2,many,CASSWGTENYGYTF,TGTGCCAGCAGTTGGGGGACGGAAAACTATGGCTACACCTTC
TRBV20-1,TRBD2,17,TRBJ2-2,NA,CSARTTSGRVNTGELFF,TGCAGTGCTAGGACTACTAGCGGGAGGGTCAACACCGGGGAGCTGTTTTTT
TRBV5-6,NA,15,TRBJ2-3,many,CASSRRDTSTDKQYF,TGTGCCAGCAGCCGAAGGGACACTAGCACAGATAAGCAGTATTTT
TRBV7-2,NA,14,TRBJ2-4,NA,CASSETIAKTIQYF,TGTGCCAGCAGCGAAACAATAGCCAAAACCATTCAGTACTTC
TRBV7-2,NA,14,TRBJ1-6,NA,CASSLSTGNSPLHF,TGTGCCAGCAGCTTATCGACCGGTAATTCACCCCTCCACTTT
TRBV20-1,TRBD2,13,TRBJ2-7,NA,CSAGTSGNGEQYF,TGCAGTGCAGGGACTAGCGGGAATGGCGAGCAGTACTTC
TRBV20-1,NA,13,TRBJ2-3,many,CSGGVAGTGTQYF,TGCAGTGGGGGGGTCGCGGGCACAGGTACGCAGTATTTT
TRBV7-2,NA,15,TRBJ1-1,many,CASSDTGRTSVEAFF,TGTGCCAGCAGCGATACGGGACGGACGAGTGTTGAAGCTTTCTTT
TRBV2,TRBD2,14,TRBJ2-1,NA,CASSGLAGDNEQFF,TGTGCCAGCAGTGGACTAGCGGGAGACAATGAGCAGTTCTTC
TRBV5-1,NA,15,TRBJ1-6,many,CASSLDWGQDSPLHF,TGCGCCAGCAGCTTGGATTGGGGCCAGGATTCACCCCTCCACTTT
TRBV28,TRBD2,16,TRBJ2-3,many,CASGERTSKPKDTQYF,TGTGCCAGCGGTGAGAGGACTAGCAAACCCAAGGATACGCAGTATTTT
TRBV6-2/TRBV6-3,TRBD2,16,TRBJ2-3,NA,CASSIGTSGKTDTQYF,TGTGCCAGCAGTATCGGGACTAGCGGGAAGACAGATACGCAGTATTTT
TRBV29-1,NA,14,TRBJ1-4,few,CSARVSGGSEKLFF,TGCAGCGCAAGAGTATCGGGGGGCAGCGAAAAACTGTTTTTT
TRBV15,TRBD2,16,TRBJ2-5,NA,CATSRDGLAGEETQYF,TGTGCCACCAGCAGAGACGGACTAGCGGGAGAAGAGACCCAGTACTTC
TRBV27,NA,13,TRBJ2-7,many,CASGGLKDSEQYF,TGTGCCAGCGGAGGATTGAAGGATTCCGAGCAGTACTTC
TRBV28,NA,16,TRBJ2-3,NA,CASSFGVTFYPDTQYF,TGTGCCAGCAGTTTTGGGGTAACTTTTTACCCCGATACGCAGTATTTT
TRBV27,TRBD1,13,TRBJ2-7,many,CASSWDREFEQYF,TGTGCCAGCAGTTGGGACAGGGAGTTCGAGCAGTACTTC
TRBV6-1,NA,14,TRBJ2-1,few,CASHAGGQVNEQFF,TGTGCCAGCCATGCCGGGGGGCAAGTTAATGAGCAGTTCTTC
TRBV27,NA,14,TRBJ1-2,few,CASSLSVGRYGYTF,TGTGCCAGCAGTTTATCGGTAGGGAGGTATGGCTACACCTTC